This T cell receptor (beta chain) was documented in a study of PD-L1 blockade in urothelial cancer. Overall study context: Of some 28 patients, around 25 were males with bladder-origin urothelial cancer. Median T cell yield per blood sample was more than 130,000 cells. Study-level findings and limits: Larger 3-week expansion of tumor-associated blood clones was seen in durable-benefit patients. Blood TCR clonality below the median before treatment was a predictor of better survival.

On this clone: Its antigen is unknown.

The germline V gene encodes CDR1 MNHNS and CDR2 SASEGT. V was shortened by 8 bases and J by 3 bases, with 14 bases between the two germline ends. The CDR3 runs 14 residues. The table came from immunoSEQ multiplex PCR; TCRdb's copy has only in-frame clones and leaves some out. The data hold 25,000 to 30,000 clones, with about 88% observed a single time. J is TRBJ1-5 and V is TRBV6-1; a weak D match, TRBD1 (5 bases). The sequenced sample was PBMCs, obtained around atezolizumab (anti-PD-L1) treatment. This receptor was taken from a man in his fifties with urothelial cancer. The CDR3 bases are TGTGCCAGCCGCTCGGACACAACCAATCAGCCCCAGCATTTT. This gives the protein CASRSDTTNQPQHF.